A single sample is the source of the 31 T cell receptor beta chains below, sequenced in a study of PD-1 blockade in classical Hodgkin lymphoma. Using immunoSEQ multiplex PCR, the repertoire was profiled, and TCRdb retains in-frame clones only, with some absent. The sample holds 90,000 to 130,000 clones, about 89% seen once. Each and every patient relapsed after autologous stem cell transplantation, and patients got differing brentuximab vedotin exposure. Material: peripheral blood mononuclear cells (PBMCs), obtained before the second cycle of nivolumab. Receptors originate from a human donor with classical Hodgkin lymphoma.

The V call is TRBV27, the J call TRBJ2-5; 10 bases are shared with TRBD1. The J call is in doubt because the DNA end fits TRBJ2-7 better. Germline values: CDR1 MNHEY, CDR2 SMNVEV (reference sequence). The CDR3 runs 17 residues. CDR3 DNA sequence: TGTGCCAGCAGTACATCCTACCCGGGACAGGGGCCCTACGAGCAGTACTTC. Encoded protein: CASSTSYPGQGPYEQYF.

The chain uses TRBV4-1 and TRBJ1-2; the D is unclear. The CDR3 length is 15 residues. Trimming removed 0 bases from V and 4 bases from J, with 12 bases in between. Germline V gene data show CDR1 as MGHRA and CDR2 as YSYEKL. The CDR3 DNA is TGCGCCAGCAGCCAAGAAGTCGGGCAGGCCTATGGCTACACCTTC. Residues: CASSQEVGQAYGYTF.

The chain couples TRBV19 to TRBJ2-1; TRBD2 might be the D (5 bases). The CDR3 totals 14 residues. Trimming shortened V by 1 base and J by 3 bases, and 7 bases separated the two germline ends. The germline gives CDR1 LNHDA, CDR2 SQIVND (reference sequence). CDR3 DNA sequence: TGTGCCAGTAGTATAGGGAGGCTCTACAATGAGCAGTTCTTC. This encodes CASSIGRLYNEQFF.

The chain links TRBV1 to TRBJ2-7; the table's D gene call, TRBD2, was not cross checked with the DNA. TRBV1 is a pseudogene. The CDR3 is 13 residues long. The CDR3 coding sequence is TGCACCAGCAGCCAAGATTCCGTATACGAGCAGTACTTC. Translating gives CTSSQDSVYEQYF.

The chain joins TRBV6-5 to TRBJ2-7; no firm D call. Germline assignment: CDR1 MNHEY and CDR2 SVGAGI. V dropped 5 bases and J dropped 2 bases, with 16 bases sitting between them. This CDR3 contains 15 residues. CDR3 coding DNA: TGTGCCAGCAGTCCCTATTCCGTCTGCCCCTACGAGCAGTACTTC. It yields the protein CASSPYSVCPYEQYF.

The V and J genes are TRBV18 and TRBJ1-6; 9 bases fit TRBD1. V lost 4 bases and J lost 7; bases outside the gene matches: 2. This CDR3 spans 14 amino acids. Germline CDR1 is KGHSH and CDR2 is LQKENI. The CDR3 here is CASSRDRDNSPLHF. Written as DNA, the CDR3 is TGTGCCAGCTCACGGGACAGGGACAATTCACCCCTCCACTTT.

The V and J genes are TRBV19 and TRBJ2-5; D is possibly TRBD1 (6 bases). Between the trimmed V and J ends, which lost 10 bases and 5 bases, there was a span of 14 bases. The CDR3 runs to 12 residues. From germline, CDR1 is LNHDA and CDR2 SQIVND (reference sequence). CDR3 sequence reads: CATGETTETQYF. CDR3 bases: TGTGCCACAGGGGAAACAACGGAGACCCAGTACTTC.

V and J are TRBV7-2 and TRBJ2-5; TRBD1 or TRBD2 may be the D gene (5 bases each). Trimming left V 1 base short and J 5 bases short, with 14 bases between. There are 15 residues in the CDR3. Germline values: CDR1 SGHTA, CDR2 FQGNSA. CDR3 coding DNA: TGTGCCAGCAGCTTAGTGAGAGGGGCACTCGAGACCCAGTACTTC. Translated, it gives CASSLVRGALETQYF.

The V and J genes are TRBV28 and TRBJ2-3, with 8 bases identical to TRBD1. This CDR3 is 15 amino acids long. Germline V gene lookup returns CDR1 MDHEN and CDR2 SYDVKM. V shed 5 bases and J 2 bases; nucleotides not matched to a gene: 6. CDR3 in amino acids: CASSPRTGYTDTQYF. The CDR3 DNA sequence: TGTGCCAGCAGTCCCCGGACAGGGTACACAGATACGCAGTATTTT.

The V and J genes are TRBV18 and TRBJ2-1; no reliable D call. CDR3 length: 14 residues. CDR1 is KGHSH and CDR2 is LQKENI in the germline V gene. V shed 3 bases and J shed 6 bases, with 12 bases lying between them. The CDR3 coding sequence is TGTGCCAGCTCACCCCTTCCCTCTTCCAATGAGCAGTTCTTC. As protein: CASSPLPSSNEQFF.

This clone was detected once. V usage is TRBV2 and J usage is TRBJ2-3; the D gene could be TRBD1 or TRBD2 (6 bases each). V lost 5 bases and J 0 bases, leaving 9 bases between the germline ends. The CDR3 spans 14 residues. CDR1 and CDR2 from the germline V gene are SNHLY and FYNNEI. This chain's CDR3 is CASSRGESTDTQYF. The DNA of the CDR3 is TGTGCCAGCAGTAGGGGGGAAAGCACAGATACGCAGTATTTT.

V is TRBV4-3 and J is TRBJ2-7, with 13 positions matching TRBD2. Germline trimming cut 2 bases from V and 5 bases from J; bases unmatched to any gene: 3. Germline CDR1 reads LGHNA; CDR2 reads YSLEER. CDR3 size: 15 residues. DNA for the CDR3: TGCGCCAGCAGCCAAACTAGCGGGAGGGCCGACGAGCAGTACTTC. Protein product: CASSQTSGRADEQYF.

This sequence joins TRBV10-2 and TRBJ2-7; TRBD2 matches 11 bases. V shed 2 bases, J shed 3 bases, and the junction held 6 bases outside the gene matches. The CDR3 sequence is 16 residues long. Per germline, CDR1 WSHSY and CDR2 SAAADI. The CDR3: CASSELTSGNDYEQYF. The CDR3 coding sequence is TGCGCCAGCAGTGAGCTGACTAGCGGGAACGACTACGAGCAGTACTTC.

This rearrangement joins TRBV5-1 to TRBJ1-5; D possibly corresponds to TRBD1 (5 bases). The length of the CDR3 is 14 residues. Germline CDR1 and CDR2: SGHRS and YFSETQ. V lost 4 bases and J lost 9, with 17 bases in between. CDR3: CASSPDPGLGPQHF. CDR3 sequence (DNA): TGCGCCAGCAGCCCGGATCCAGGGCTCGGGCCCCAGCATTTT.

The sample holds a few counts of this clone. The chain joins TRBV5-6 to TRBJ1-1; perhaps TRBD1 as D (5 bases). V dropped 4 bases and J dropped 6 bases, with 19 bases sitting between them. The length of the CDR3 is 15 residues. Germline V gives CDR1 SGHDT, CDR2 YYEEEE. The CDR3 loop reads CASSPRQSWAAEAFF. DNA of the CDR3: TGTGCCAGCAGCCCTAGACAGTCCTGGGCGGCTGAAGCTTTCTTT.

This chain joins TRBV5-1 and TRBJ1-1, with a possible D match to TRBD1 (6 bases). The CDR3 runs to 14 residues. Germline CDR1 reads SGHRS; CDR2 reads YFSETQ. V was trimmed by 5 bases and J by 0 bases, leaving 11 bases between them. CDR3 residues: CASSFGQMNTEAFF. For the CDR3, the DNA is TGCGCCAGCAGTTTCGGACAGATGAACACTGAAGCTTTCTTT.

This rearrangement joins TRBV19 to TRBJ2-7; D unclear. Deletions cut 2 bases from V and 3 bases from J, with 11 bases between. Germline V CDR1 and CDR2: LNHDA, SQIVND (reference sequence). This CDR3 region has 14 residues. The CDR3 loop is CASSIRSLHYEQYF. The CDR3 nucleotides are TGTGCCAGTAGTATAAGGTCTCTCCACTACGAGCAGTACTTC.

This clone occurred once. This chain joins TRBV27 and TRBJ2-2, with D possibly matching TRBD1 (6 bases). With 8 bases removed from V and 2 bases from J, the gap between germline ends came to 12 bases. CDR1 is MNHEY, CDR2 SMNVEV, per germline (reference sequence). There are 14 residues in the CDR3. For the CDR3, the DNA is TGTGCCAGCCAAGGGACATACAACACCGGGGAGCTGTTTTTT. It encodes CASQGTYNTGELFF.

V gene TRBV29-1 combines with J gene TRBJ2-7, with unresolved D. V lost 6 bases, J lost 3 bases, and 9 bases lay in between. In germline, CDR1 is SQVTM, CDR2 ANQGSEA. The CDR3 length is 11 residues. CDR3 sequence (DNA): TGCAGCGTCCGTTGGGGCTACGAGCAGTACTTC. Translation: CSVRWGYEQYF.

The rearrangement joins TRBV28 to TRBJ2-2, with no clear D. CDR1 MDHEN and CDR2 SYDVKM come from the germline V gene. The V end was cut by 3 bases, the J end by 3 bases, with 5 bases between. This CDR3 is built from 13 residues. The CDR3 loop is CASSFTDTGELFF. The CDR3, as DNA: TGTGCCAGCAGTTTTACAGACACCGGGGAGCTGTTTTTT.

The gene calls are TRBV10-3 and TRBJ2-7, with TRBD2 as a possible D gene (5 bases). CDR1 and CDR2 from the germline V gene are ENHRY and SYGVKD. V was trimmed by 6 bases and J by 5 bases, leaving 11 bases between them. The CDR3 sequence is 12 residues long. The CDR3 DNA follows: TGTGCCATCAGCGATCGGGATCACGAGCAGTACTTC. It translates to CAISDRDHEQYF.

The rearrangement links TRBV6-6 to TRBJ1-3; the match to TRBD1 covers 8 bases. The CDR3 sequence is 15 residues long. CDR1 and CDR2 (germline): MNHNY, SVGAGI (reference sequence). The V segment lost 5 bases and the J segment 8 bases; nucleotides outside the gene matches: 11. The CDR3: CASSDGQGSSHTIYF. In nucleotides, the CDR3 is TGTGCCAGCAGTGACGGACAGGGAAGTAGCCACACCATATATTTT.

The rearrangement joins TRBV2 to TRBJ2-4; D call uncertain. The CDR3 is 14 amino acids. Germline CDR1 reads SNHLY; CDR2 reads FYNNEI. The V gene lost 6 bases and the J gene lost 1 base, with 10 bases spanning the gap. CDR3 in DNA: TGTGCCAGCAGGGTTACCGCGGCCAAAAACATTCAGTACTTC. Translation gives CASRVTAAKNIQYF.

V usage is TRBV5-6 and J usage is TRBJ1-1; D remains ambiguous. Trimming removed 2 bases at V and 10 bases at J, with 9 bases between. The CDR3 loop spans 11 amino acids. Germline assignment: CDR1 SGHDT and CDR2 YYEEEE. The CDR3 here is CASSLGSLAFF. In DNA, the CDR3 is TGTGCCAGCAGCTTAGGGTCTCTAGCTTTCTTT.

The rearrangement joins TRBV2 to TRBJ2-1; D is ambiguous. Trimming removed 4 bases from V and 6 bases from J, with 10 bases in between. There are 13 residues in the CDR3. CDR1 and CDR2 from the germline V gene are SNHLY and FYNNEI. The CDR3 coding sequence is TGTGCCAGCAGTGCCTCTGACCGCAATGAGCAGTTCTTC. Its translation: CASSASDRNEQFF.

This chain connects TRBV7-8 to TRBJ2-1, with a possible D match to TRBD2 (6 bases). From germline, CDR1 is SGHVS and CDR2 FQNEAQ. V shed 4 bases and J shed 4 bases, with 14 bases lying between them. CDR3 length equals 15 residues. This chain's CDR3 is CASSSGTGFYNEQFF. CDR3 bases: TGTGCCAGCAGCTCGGGGACTGGTTTTTACAATGAGCAGTTCTTC.

The chain combines TRBV4-3 with TRBJ1-2; tentatively, D is TRBD1 (6 bases). V was shortened by 0 bases and J by 4 bases, with 18 bases between the two germline ends. The CDR3 extends over 17 amino acids. Germline V gives CDR1 LGHNA, CDR2 YSLEER. The CDR3 loop is CASSQDRPDSGVYGYTF. CDR3 DNA: TGCGCCAGCAGCCAAGATCGTCCCGATTCAGGGGTCTATGGCTACACCTTC.

The chain carries TRBV28 and TRBJ2-1, with 9 bases aligning to TRBD2. The CDR3 loop spans 17 amino acids. Germline V gene sequence: CDR1 MDHEN, CDR2 SYDVKM. With 3 bases clipped from V and 1 base from J, the junction kept 7 bases outside the gene matches. The CDR3 DNA reads as TGTGCCAGCAGTTTCTCACTAGCGGGCCCTTCCTACAATGAGCAGTTCTTC. Its protein is CASSFSLAGPSYNEQFF.

The gene calls are TRBV29-1 and TRBJ1-2; D remains ambiguous. The CDR3 extends over 12 amino acids. The V gene's germline CDR1 is SQVTM and CDR2 ANQGSEA. V was pared by 3 bases and J by 1 base, with 6 bases between. The CDR3 sequence: CSVEADNYGYTF. The CDR3 DNA is TGCAGCGTTGAGGCGGATAACTATGGCTACACCTTC. The entire variable domain, with the rest obtained from reference TRBV29-1 and TRBJ1-2, is as follows: SAVISQKPSRDICQRGTSLTIQCQVDSQVTMMFWYRQQPGQSLTLIATANQGSEATYESGFVIDKFPISRPNLTFSTLTVSNMSPEDSSIYLCSVEADNYGYTFGSGTRLTVV.

This clone has just one count. The CDR3: CASSIFGQGEGSNTGELFF. CDR3 bases: TGTGCCAGTAGTATCTTCGGGCAGGGGGAAGGTTCGAACACCGGGGAGCTGTTTTTT. The V gene is TRBV19, the J gene TRBJ2-2, with 7 nucleotides matching TRBD1. The V segment lost 3 bases and the J segment 0 bases; nucleotides outside the gene matches: 13. The CDR3 extends over 19 amino acids. Germline values: CDR1 LNHDA, CDR2 SQIVND (reference sequence).

This sequence joins TRBV6-6 and TRBJ2-1; 7 bases line up with TRBD2. Germline CDR1 is MNHNY and CDR2 is SVGAGI (reference sequence). J was trimmed by 5 bases and V by 4 bases; bases with no gene match: 8. The CDR3 covers 15 residues. Written as DNA, the CDR3 is TGTGCCAGCAGTTCGATCAGCGGGGTTCACAATGAGCAGTTCTTC. Its protein is CASSSISGVHNEQFF.